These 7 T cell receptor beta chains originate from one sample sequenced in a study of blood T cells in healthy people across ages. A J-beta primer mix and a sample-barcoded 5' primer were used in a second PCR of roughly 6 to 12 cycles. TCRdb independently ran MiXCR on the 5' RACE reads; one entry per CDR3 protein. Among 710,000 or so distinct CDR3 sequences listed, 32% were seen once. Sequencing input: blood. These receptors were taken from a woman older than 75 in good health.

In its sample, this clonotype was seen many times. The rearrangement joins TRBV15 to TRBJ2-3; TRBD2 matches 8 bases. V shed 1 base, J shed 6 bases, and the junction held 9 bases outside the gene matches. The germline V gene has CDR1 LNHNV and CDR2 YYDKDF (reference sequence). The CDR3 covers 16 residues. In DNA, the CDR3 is TGTGCCACCAGCAGAGGTAGCGGGGCGGGGAAGGATACGCAGTATTTT. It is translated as CATSRGSGAGKDTQYF.

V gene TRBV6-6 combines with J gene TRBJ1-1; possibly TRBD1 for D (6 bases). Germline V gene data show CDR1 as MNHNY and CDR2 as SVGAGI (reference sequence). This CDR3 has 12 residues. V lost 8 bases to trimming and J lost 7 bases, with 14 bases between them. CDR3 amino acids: CASSRSRGEAFF. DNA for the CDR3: TGTGCCAGCTCTCGGAGCAGGGGTGAAGCTTTCTTT.

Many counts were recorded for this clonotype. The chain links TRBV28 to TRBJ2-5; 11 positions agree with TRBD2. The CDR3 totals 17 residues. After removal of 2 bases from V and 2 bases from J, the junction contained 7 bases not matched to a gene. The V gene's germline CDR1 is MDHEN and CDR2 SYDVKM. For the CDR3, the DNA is TGTGCCAGCAGTTTACTAGCGGGGGGCCGGGAACAAGAGACCCAGTACTTC. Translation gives CASSLLAGGREQETQYF.

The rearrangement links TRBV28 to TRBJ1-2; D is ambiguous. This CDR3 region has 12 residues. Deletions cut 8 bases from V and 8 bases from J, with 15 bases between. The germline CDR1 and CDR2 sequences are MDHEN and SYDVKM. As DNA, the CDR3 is TGTGCCAGCGTCTCCTGGCTTTTGGGCTACACCTTC. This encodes CASVSWLLGYTF.

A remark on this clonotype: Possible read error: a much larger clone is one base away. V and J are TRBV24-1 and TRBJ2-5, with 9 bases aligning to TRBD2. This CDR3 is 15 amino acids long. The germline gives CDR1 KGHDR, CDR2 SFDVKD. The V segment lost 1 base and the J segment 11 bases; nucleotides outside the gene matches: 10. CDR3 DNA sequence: TGTGCCACCAGTGATTTTGCGGGGGGGCGTGTTGAGCAGTACTTC. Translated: CATSDFAGGRVEQYF.

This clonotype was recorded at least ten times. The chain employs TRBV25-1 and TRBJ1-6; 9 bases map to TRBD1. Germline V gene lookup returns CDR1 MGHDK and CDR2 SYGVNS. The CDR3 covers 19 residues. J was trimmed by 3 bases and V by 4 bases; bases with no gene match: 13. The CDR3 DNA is TGTGCCAGCAGTGCCAGCCCTCCCGGGACAGGGATCTATAATTCACCCCTCCACTTT. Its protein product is CASSASPPGTGIYNSPLHF.

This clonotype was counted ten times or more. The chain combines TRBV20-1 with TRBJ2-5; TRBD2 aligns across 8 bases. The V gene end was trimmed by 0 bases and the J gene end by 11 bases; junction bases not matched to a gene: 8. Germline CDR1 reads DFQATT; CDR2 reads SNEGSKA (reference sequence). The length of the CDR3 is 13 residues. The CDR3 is CSARDEGLGGQYF. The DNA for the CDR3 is TGCAGTGCTAGAGATGAGGGACTAGGAGGACAGTACTTC.